This passage covers 8 T cell receptor beta chains from one sample sequenced in a study of blood T cell repertoires in COVID-19. TCRdb keeps only in-frame clones here, not all; method: immunoSEQ multiplex PCR. Of fewer than 250,000 clones listed, less than 90% are singletons. Material: peripheral blood. The receptors derive from a man aged 65 to 85 with acute or convalescent COVID-19.

This clone turned up a few times. The V and J genes are TRBV10-3 and TRBJ2-7; 12 bases are a match to TRBD1. The CDR3 spans 16 residues. Germline loops: CDR1 ENHRY, CDR2 SYGVKD. J lost 7 bases, V lost 0 bases, and 7 bases had no gene match. CDR3 in amino acids: CAISESPGQGAREQYF. The DNA of the CDR3 is TGTGCCATCAGTGAGTCTCCGGGACAGGGGGCAAGGGAGCAGTACTTC.

This chain joins TRBV5-8 and TRBJ1-4; TRBD1 might be the D (5 bases). The V end lost 4 bases, the J end lost 7 bases, and 20 bases lay between the germline ends. Germline CDR1 SGHTS, CDR2 YDEGEE. This CDR3 has 16 amino acids. CDR3 DNA: TGTGCCAGCAGCCCCCTCGGGGGGACTCTTAGTGAAAAACTGTTTTTT. Protein sequence: CASSPLGGTLSEKLFF.

This chain uses TRBV2 with TRBJ2-2; the D gene is possibly TRBD2 (6 bases). The CDR3 is 15 amino acids. The V end lost 7 bases, the J end lost 7 bases, and 19 bases lay between the germline ends. Per germline, CDR1 SNHLY and CDR2 FYNNEI. The CDR3 coding sequence is TGTGCCAGCACCGGGGGAGATTTCTTGAGCGGGGAGCTGTTTTTT. This sequence encodes CASTGGDFLSGELFF.

The V gene is TRBV3-1 (or the pseudogene TRBV3-2), the J gene TRBJ1-4, with 7 bases matching TRBD1. The CDR3 consists of 15 residues. Germline-derived CDR1 and CDR2 are LGHDT and YNNKEL (reference sequence). The V segment lost 5 bases and the J segment 6 bases; nucleotides outside the gene matches: 9. The CDR3 sequence is CASSTQTGSYEKLFF. For the CDR3, the DNA is TGTGCCAGCAGCACACAGACAGGGAGCTATGAAAAACTGTTTTTT.

The rearrangement uses TRBV28 and TRBJ2-6, with 11 bases that match TRBD2. Losses at the gene ends were 2 bases for V and 4 bases for J; bases not matched to a gene: 7. Germline V gives CDR1 MDHEN, CDR2 SYDVKM. The CDR3 contains 18 residues. As DNA, the CDR3 is TGTGCCAGCAGTTTAGCTAGCGGGAGGTCGGGCGGGGCCAACGTCCTGACTTTC. Residues: CASSLASGRSGGANVLTF.

This chain connects TRBV3-1 (or the pseudogene TRBV3-2) to TRBJ2-1; 9 bases are shared with TRBD2. Germline V gives CDR1 LGHDT, CDR2 YNNKEL (reference sequence). Trimming took 0 bases from V and 4 from J; bases not matched to a gene: 10. This CDR3 contains 18 residues. CDR3 amino acids: CASSQELVAGEFYNEQFF. In nucleotides, the CDR3 is TGTGCCAGCAGCCAAGAGTTGGTAGCGGGAGAGTTTTACAATGAGCAGTTCTTC.

V usage is TRBV12-3 or TRBV12-4 and J usage is TRBJ2-7; the match to TRBD2 covers 7 bases. V shed 6 bases and J 6 bases; nucleotides not matched to a gene: 8. There are 13 residues in the CDR3. In nucleotides, the CDR3 is TGTGCCAGCAGCGGACTAGTAGCCGGCGAGCAGTACTTC. Amino acid sequence: CASSGLVAGEQYF.

The chain recombines TRBV6-2 or TRBV6-3 with TRBJ2-2, with 14 positions matching TRBD2. Looked up from germline, CDR1 is MNHEY and CDR2 is SVGEGT. This CDR3 has 18 residues. The ends lost 2 bases at V and 5 bases at J; junction bases unmatched: 7. CDR3 region: CASSYDPWTSGRTGELFF. CDR3 DNA sequence: TGTGCCAGCAGTTACGACCCCTGGACTAGCGGGAGGACCGGGGAGCTGTTTTTT.